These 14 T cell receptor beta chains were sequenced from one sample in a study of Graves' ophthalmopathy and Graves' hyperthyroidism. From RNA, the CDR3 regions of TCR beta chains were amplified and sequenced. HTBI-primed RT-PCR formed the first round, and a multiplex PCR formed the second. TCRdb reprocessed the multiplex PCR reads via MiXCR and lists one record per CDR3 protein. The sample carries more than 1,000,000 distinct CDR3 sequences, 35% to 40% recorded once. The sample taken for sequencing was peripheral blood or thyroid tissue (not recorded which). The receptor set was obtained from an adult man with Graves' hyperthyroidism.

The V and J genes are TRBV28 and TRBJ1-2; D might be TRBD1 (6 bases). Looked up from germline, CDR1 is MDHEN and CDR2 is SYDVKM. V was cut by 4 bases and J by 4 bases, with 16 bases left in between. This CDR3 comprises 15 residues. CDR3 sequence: CASSSSSDSLYGYTF. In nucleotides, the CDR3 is TGTGCCAGCAGTTCCTCCTCGGACAGTCTCTATGGCTACACCTTC.

In DNA form, the CDR3 reads TGCAGCGCCCGGACAGGGCAAAACGAGCAGTACTTC. It specifies CSARTGQNEQYF. This chain joins TRBV29-1 and TRBJ2-7; 8 bases are a match to TRBD1. V lost 7 bases, J lost 5 bases, and 7 bases stayed unmatched. Germline CDR1 SQVTM, CDR2 ANQGSEA. The CDR3 contains 12 residues.

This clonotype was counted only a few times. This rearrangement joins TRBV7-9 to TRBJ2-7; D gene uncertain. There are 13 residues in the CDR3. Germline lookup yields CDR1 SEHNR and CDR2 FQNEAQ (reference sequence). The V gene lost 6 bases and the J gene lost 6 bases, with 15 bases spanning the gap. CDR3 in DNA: TGTGCCAGCAGTTCGATTGAGCTTATCGAGCAGTACTTC. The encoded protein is CASSSIELIEQYF.

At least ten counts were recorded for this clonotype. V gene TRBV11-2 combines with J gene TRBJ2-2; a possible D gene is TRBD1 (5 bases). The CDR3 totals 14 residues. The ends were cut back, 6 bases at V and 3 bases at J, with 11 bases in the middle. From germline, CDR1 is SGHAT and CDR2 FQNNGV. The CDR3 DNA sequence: TGTGCCAGCAGAATCTCAGGGCACACCGGGGAGCTGTTTTTT. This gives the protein CASRISGHTGELFF.

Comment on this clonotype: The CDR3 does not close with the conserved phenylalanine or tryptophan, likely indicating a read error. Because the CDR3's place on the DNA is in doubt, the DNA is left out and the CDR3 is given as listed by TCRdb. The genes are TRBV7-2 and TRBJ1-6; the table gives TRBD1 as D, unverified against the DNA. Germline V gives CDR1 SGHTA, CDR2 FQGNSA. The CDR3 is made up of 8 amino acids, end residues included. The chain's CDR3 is CASSPRRQ.

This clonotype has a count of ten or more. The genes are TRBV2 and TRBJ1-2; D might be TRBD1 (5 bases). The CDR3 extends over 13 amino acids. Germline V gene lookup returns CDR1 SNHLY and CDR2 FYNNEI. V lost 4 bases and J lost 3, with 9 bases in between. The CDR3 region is CASSAGLDYGYTF. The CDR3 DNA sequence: TGTGCCAGCAGTGCAGGGTTGGACTATGGCTACACCTTC.

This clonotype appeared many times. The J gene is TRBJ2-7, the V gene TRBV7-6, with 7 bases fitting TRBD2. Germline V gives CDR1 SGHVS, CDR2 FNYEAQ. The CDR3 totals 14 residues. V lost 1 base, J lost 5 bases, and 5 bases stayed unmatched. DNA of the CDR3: TGTGCCAGCAGCTTAGGGGGAGCGGGGAACGAGCAGTACTTC. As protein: CASSLGGAGNEQYF.

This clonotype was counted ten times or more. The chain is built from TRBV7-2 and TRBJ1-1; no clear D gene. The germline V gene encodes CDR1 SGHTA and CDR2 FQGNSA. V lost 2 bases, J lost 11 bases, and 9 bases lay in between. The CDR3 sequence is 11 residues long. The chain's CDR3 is CASSLRQIAFF. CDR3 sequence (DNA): TGTGCCAGCAGCTTAAGACAAATTGCTTTCTTT. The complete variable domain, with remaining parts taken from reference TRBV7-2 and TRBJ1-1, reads GAGVSQSPSNKVTEKGKDVELRCDPISGHTALYWYRQSLGQGLEFLIYFQGNSAPDKSGLPSDRFSAERTGGSVSTLTIQRTQQEDSAVYLCASSLRQIAFFGQGTRLTVV.

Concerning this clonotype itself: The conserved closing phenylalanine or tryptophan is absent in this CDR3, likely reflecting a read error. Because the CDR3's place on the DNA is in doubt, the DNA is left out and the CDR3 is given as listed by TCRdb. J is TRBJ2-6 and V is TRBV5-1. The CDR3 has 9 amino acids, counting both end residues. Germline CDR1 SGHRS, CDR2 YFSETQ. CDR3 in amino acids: CASSNSDIS.

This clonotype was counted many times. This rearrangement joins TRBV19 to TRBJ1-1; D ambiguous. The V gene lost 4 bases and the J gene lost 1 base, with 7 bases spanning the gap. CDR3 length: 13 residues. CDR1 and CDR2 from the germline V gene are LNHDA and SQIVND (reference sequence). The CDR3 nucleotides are TGTGCCAGTAGTAGGTCCGAGAACACTGAAGCTTTCTTT. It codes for CASSRSENTEAFF. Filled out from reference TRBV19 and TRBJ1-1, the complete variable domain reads DGGITQSPKYLFRKEGQNVTLSCEQNLNHDAMYWYRQDPGQGLRLIYYSQIVNDFQKGDIAEGYSVSREKKESFPLTVTSAQKNPTAFYLCASSRSENTEAFFGQGTRLTVV.

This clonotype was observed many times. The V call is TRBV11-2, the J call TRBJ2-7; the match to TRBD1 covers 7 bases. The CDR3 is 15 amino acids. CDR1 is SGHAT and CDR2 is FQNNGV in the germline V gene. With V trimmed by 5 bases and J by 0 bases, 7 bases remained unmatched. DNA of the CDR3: TGTGCCAGCAGCCGGGACAGCTTATACTCCTACGAGCAGTACTTC. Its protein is CASSRDSLYSYEQYF.

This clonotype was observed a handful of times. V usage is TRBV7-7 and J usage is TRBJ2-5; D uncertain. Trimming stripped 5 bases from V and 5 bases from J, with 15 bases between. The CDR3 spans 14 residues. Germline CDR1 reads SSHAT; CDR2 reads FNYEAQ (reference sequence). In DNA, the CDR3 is TGTGCCAGCAGCGTCGCCACGGAACGGGAGACCCAGTACTTC. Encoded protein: CASSVATERETQYF.

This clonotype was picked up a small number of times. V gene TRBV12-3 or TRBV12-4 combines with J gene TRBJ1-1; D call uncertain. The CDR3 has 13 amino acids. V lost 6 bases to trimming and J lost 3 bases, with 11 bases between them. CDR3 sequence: CASRVGLHTEAFF. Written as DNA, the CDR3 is TGTGCCAGCAGGGTCGGGCTTCACACTGAAGCTTTCTTT.

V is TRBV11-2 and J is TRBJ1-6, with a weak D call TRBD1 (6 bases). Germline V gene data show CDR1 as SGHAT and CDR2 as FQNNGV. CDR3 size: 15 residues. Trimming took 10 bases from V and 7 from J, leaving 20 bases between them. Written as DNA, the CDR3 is TGTGCCATGCCCCGGGGGCGCATGTCAAATTCACCCCTCCACTTT. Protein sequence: CAMPRGRMSNSPLHF.